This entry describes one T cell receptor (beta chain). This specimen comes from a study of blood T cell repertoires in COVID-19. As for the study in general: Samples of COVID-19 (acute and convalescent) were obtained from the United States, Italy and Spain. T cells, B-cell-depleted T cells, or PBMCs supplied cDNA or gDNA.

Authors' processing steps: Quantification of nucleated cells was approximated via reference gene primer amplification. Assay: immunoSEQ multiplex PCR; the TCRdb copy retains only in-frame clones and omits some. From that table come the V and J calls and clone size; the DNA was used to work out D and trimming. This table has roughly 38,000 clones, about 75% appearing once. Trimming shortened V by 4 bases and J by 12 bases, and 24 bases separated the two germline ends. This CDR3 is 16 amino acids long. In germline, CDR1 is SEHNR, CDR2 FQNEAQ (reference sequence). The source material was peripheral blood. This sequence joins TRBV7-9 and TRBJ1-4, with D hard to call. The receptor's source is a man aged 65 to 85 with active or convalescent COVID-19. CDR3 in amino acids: CASSSSVRGSLSELFF. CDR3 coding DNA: TGTGCCAGCAGCTCAAGCGTCCGCGGTAGTTTAAGTGAACTGTTTTTT.